This entry lists 30 T cell receptor beta chains sequenced from one sample in a study of prognosis after radiotherapy for stage I lung cancer. Amplicons of TCR beta CDR3 were generated from genomic DNA by two-round multiplex PCR. Primers specific to each TRBV and TRBJ gene were used in first-round PCR. One entry per CDR3 protein results from TCRdb running MiXCR on the multiplex PCR reads. The repertoire holds tens of thousands of distinct CDR3 sequences, with approximately 44% as singletons. This specimen was PBMCs, taken before or after stereotactic body radiation therapy (not recorded which). The receptors derive from a donor at least 50 years old with non-small cell lung cancer.

About this clonotype itself: A far larger clone is just one base off, so this is likely a read error. The chain carries TRBV6-5 and TRBJ2-7; unclear D gene. The CDR3 extends over 15 amino acids. Germline V gene data show CDR1 as MNHEY and CDR2 as SVGAGI. The DNA for the CDR3 is TGTGCCATCAGTGAAGAGCCGTGGTACTTTACGAAGCAGTACTTC. It translates to CAISEEPWYFTKQYF.

This clonotype was seen ten or more times. This sequence joins TRBV20-1 and TRBJ2-1, with 9 bases matching TRBD2. CDR3 length: 13 residues. V gave up 6 bases and J gave up 5 bases; unmatched junction bases: 5. The germline V gene has CDR1 DFQATT and CDR2 SNEGSKA (reference sequence). CDR3: CSALAGVHNEQFF. The CDR3 region has the DNA TGCAGTGCGTTAGCGGGAGTCCACAATGAGCAGTTCTTC.

As concerns this clonotype: One end of the junction is discordant with germline, which a read error may explain. The chain combines TRBV2 with TRBJ1-5, with D possibly matching TRBD1 (6 bases). The CDR3 runs to 15 residues. Germline CDR1 SNHLY, CDR2 FYNNEI. CDR3: CASSEFGQPNQSQHF. The CDR3 region has the DNA TGTGCCAGCAGTGAATTCGGACAGCCAAATCAGTCCCAGCATTTT.

This clonotype was observed at least ten times. The chain joins TRBV6-9 to TRBJ2-1, with D possibly TRBD2 on 5 matching bases. The CDR3 spans 16 residues. The germline gives CDR1 MNHGY, CDR2 SVAAGI. The ends were cut back, 3 bases at V and 1 base at J, with 13 bases in the middle. The DNA for the CDR3 is TGTGCCAGCAGTTACTCAAGCGGTCTATCCTACAATGAGCAGTTCTTC. Translation gives CASSYSSGLSYNEQFF.

There are many counts of this clonotype. The V and J genes are TRBV2 and TRBJ1-1; D ambiguous. The V gene's germline CDR1 is SNHLY and CDR2 FYNNEI. The CDR3 is 12 amino acids. V was trimmed by 5 bases and J by 7 bases, leaving 11 bases between them. The CDR3 spells CASSNGRHEAFF. As DNA, the CDR3 is TGTGCCAGCAGTAACGGACGCCATGAAGCTTTCTTT.

There are many counts of this clonotype. CDR3 in amino acids: CASSSRGGPDTGELFF. The CDR3 region has the DNA TGTGCCAGCAGCTCCCGGGGGGGCCCGGACACCGGGGAGCTGTTTTTT. This chain connects TRBV7-2 to TRBJ2-2; 8 positions agree with TRBD2. V trimming: 4 bases; J trimming: 3 bases; junction bases outside the gene matches: 7. Germline CDR1 reads SGHTA; CDR2 reads FQGNSA. This CDR3 spans 16 amino acids.

The sample holds many counts of this clonotype. As DNA, the CDR3 is TGTGCCAGCAGCCTCACCCGGGGGACACCGGGGGACAATGAGCAGTTCTTC. It specifies CASSLTRGTPGDNEQFF. V usage is TRBV11-2 and J usage is TRBJ2-1, with D perhaps TRBD1 or TRBD2 (6 bases each). This CDR3 is 17 amino acids long. The V and J ends lost 5 bases and 5 bases respectively, with 22 bases between them. The V gene's germline CDR1 is SGHAT and CDR2 FQNNGV.

Regarding this clonotype: A much larger clone is a single base away; this may be a read error. V usage is TRBV16 and J usage is TRBJ2-5; the match to TRBD1 covers 9 bases. Looked up from germline, CDR1 is KGHSY and CDR2 is FQNENV. J was trimmed by 4 bases and V by 0 bases; bases with no gene match: 9. The CDR3 has 17 amino acids. In nucleotides, the CDR3 is TGTGCCAGCAGCCAATCGATCTGGACAGGGGCCTCAGAGACCCAGTACTTC. Protein product: CASSQSIWTGASETQYF.

In its sample, this clonotype was seen a few times. V gene TRBV24-1 combines with J gene TRBJ2-1; 14 bases match TRBD2. The V gene end was trimmed by 10 bases and the J gene end by 6 bases; junction bases not matched to a gene: 13. Germline V gives CDR1 KGHDR, CDR2 SFDVKD. The CDR3 length is 17 residues. CDR3 bases: TGTGCCACTAGCGATACTACGGGACTAGCGGGAGTCAATGAGCAGTTCTTC. It codes for CATSDTTGLAGVNEQFF.

The chain couples TRBV6-2 or TRBV6-3 to TRBJ2-7; no firm D call. CDR1 and CDR2 (germline): MNHEY, SVGEGT. The length of the CDR3 is 11 residues. V lost 2 bases and J lost 10, with 9 bases in between. Here the CDR3 DNA reads TGTGCCAGCAGTTACGGGTACTATCAGTACTTC. This gives the protein CASSYGYYQYF.

A word on this clonotype: A far larger clone is one nucleotide away, so this likely arose from a read error. This chain uses TRBV6-5 with TRBJ1-6, with 8 bases fitting TRBD1. The germline gives CDR1 MNHEY, CDR2 SVGAGI. The CDR3 totals 13 residues. The CDR3 region is CASSLQGGAPLNF. The CDR3 coding sequence is TGTGCCAGCAGTTTACAGGGGGGAGCACCCCTCAACTTT.

The V call is TRBV6-1, the J call TRBJ1-6, with D possibly TRBD1 on 5 matching bases. The V end was cut by 5 bases, the J end by 10 bases, with 15 bases between. The CDR3 is 14 amino acids. The germline CDR1 and CDR2 sequences are MNHNS and SASEGT. The CDR3 coding sequence is TGTGCCAGCAGTCCAGGGACTGTTTACTCACCCCTCCACTTT. This sequence encodes CASSPGTVYSPLHF.

The chain employs TRBV6-5 and TRBJ1-2; D gene unclear. CDR3 length: 15 amino acids. V was clipped by 0 bases and J by 6 bases, with 14 bases between them. CDR1 is MNHEY, CDR2 SVGAGI, per germline. CDR3 sequence: CASSYSWWTGNGYTF. Written as DNA, the CDR3 is TGTGCCAGCAGTTACTCGTGGTGGACCGGTAATGGCTACACCTTC.

This clonotype was picked up many times. V gene TRBV20-1 combines with J gene TRBJ1-5; weak D call: TRBD1 (5 bases). The CDR3 has 14 amino acids. Trimming took 2 bases from V and 5 from J, leaving 13 bases between them. Germline V gene sequence: CDR1 DFQATT, CDR2 SNEGSKA (reference sequence). CDR3 protein: CSARPIGGYQPQHF. CDR3 nucleotides: TGCAGTGCTAGACCCATCGGGGGATATCAGCCCCAGCATTTT.

This clonotype was recorded many times. The chain couples TRBV2 to TRBJ1-3; D gene ambiguous. CDR1 and CDR2 (germline): SNHLY, FYNNEI. Trimming removed 6 bases at V and 0 bases at J, with 6 bases between. The CDR3 is 13 amino acids. The CDR3 reads CASRENSGNTIYF. CDR3 DNA sequence: TGTGCCAGCAGGGAAAACTCTGGAAACACCATATATTTT.

This clonotype was recorded once. The chain joins TRBV19 to TRBJ1-1, with a possible D match to TRBD1 (6 bases). Germline CDR1 is LNHDA and CDR2 is SQIVND (reference sequence). The CDR3 has 16 residues. Trimming cost V 5 bases and J 0 bases, with 16 bases left between them. CDR3 in amino acids: CASSPGGGLVNTEAFF. The CDR3 DNA is TGTGCCAGTAGTCCCGGGGGGGGCCTCGTGAACACTGAAGCTTTCTTT.

Within the sample, this clonotype is medium-sized. This chain connects TRBV6-1 to TRBJ2-1, with 7 bases identical to TRBD2. The CDR3 is made up of 15 amino acids. Trimming removed 5 bases from V and 3 bases from J; junction bases left unmatched: 7. Germline assignment: CDR1 MNHNS and CDR2 SASEGT. CDR3 protein: CASSLRLAGYNEQFF. CDR3 in DNA: TGTGCCAGCAGTCTGCGACTAGCAGGCTACAATGAGCAGTTCTTC.

The table lists this clonotype with a few counts. The chain uses TRBV4-3 and TRBJ1-2; 9 bases are shared with TRBD1. V was pared by 1 base and J by 1 base, with 7 bases of the junction left unmatched. This CDR3 contains 17 residues. Looked up from germline, CDR1 is LGHNA and CDR2 is YSLEER. The CDR3 reads CASSQGTGGPDNYGYTF. As DNA, the CDR3 is TGCGCCAGCAGCCAAGGTACAGGGGGCCCGGATAACTATGGCTACACCTTC.

As regards this clonotype: A far larger clone is one nucleotide away, so this likely arose from a read error. J is TRBJ2-7 and V is TRBV9; 11 nucleotides align to TRBD1. The CDR3 totals 12 residues. Germline V gene data show CDR1 as SGDLS and CDR2 as YYNGEE. CDR3 nucleotides: TGTACCAGCTCGGACAGGGGGCGCGAGCAGTACTTC. It encodes CTSSDRGREQYF.

This clonotype was found many times. The chain's CDR3 is CASSNRLTGGTDTQYF. CDR3 bases: TGTGCCAGTAGTAATCGCCTTACAGGGGGCACAGATACGCAGTATTTT. The V and J genes are TRBV19 and TRBJ2-3; 7 nucleotides align to TRBD1. With V trimmed by 4 bases and J by 1 base, 8 bases remained unmatched. This CDR3 is 16 amino acids long. Germline CDR1 and CDR2: LNHDA and SQIVND (reference sequence).

At least ten counts were recorded for this clonotype. This chain joins TRBV9 and TRBJ1-2, with a tentative D call TRBD1 (6 bases). Germline CDR1 is SGDLS and CDR2 is YYNGEE. The CDR3 runs to 15 residues. Trimming stripped 0 bases from V and 8 bases from J, with 17 bases between. The CDR3 spells CASSVDEGGLLGYTF. In DNA, the CDR3 is TGTGCCAGCAGCGTAGACGAGGGGGGTTTACTAGGCTACACCTTC.

In this sample, this clonotype turned up many times. The V gene is TRBV7-3, the J gene TRBJ2-7; no clear D gene. Germline CDR1 reads SGHTA; CDR2 reads FQGTGA. This CDR3 has 13 amino acids. V lost 2 bases and J 6 bases, leaving 11 bases between the germline ends. CDR3 sequence: CASSLVGSGEQYF. The DNA of the CDR3 is TGTGCCAGCAGCTTAGTGGGGTCAGGCGAGCAGTACTTC.

Remarks on this clonotype: This likely stems from a read error, as it lies one base from a far larger clone. V usage is TRBV6-4 and J usage is TRBJ2-6; unclear D gene. Germline V gives CDR1 MRHNA, CDR2 SNTAGT. There are 15 residues in the CDR3. CDR3 protein: CASSYSHTGANVLTF. The DNA for the CDR3 is TGTGCCAGCAGTTACTCTCATACTGGGGCCAACGTCCTGACTTTC.

This chain joins TRBV12-3 or TRBV12-4 and TRBJ2-1; TRBD2 agrees at 8 bases. With 5 bases clipped from V and 4 bases from J, the junction kept 4 bases outside the gene matches. The CDR3 extends over 14 amino acids. CDR3 region: CASSERGPYNEQFF. The CDR3 region has the DNA TGTGCCAGCAGTGAGCGGGGGCCATACAATGAGCAGTTCTTC.

This clonotype was seen a single time. A junction boundary mismatches the germline segment, possibly from a read error. The chain links TRBV20-1 to TRBJ1-1; D is undetermined. The CDR3 spans 13 residues. Germline assignment: CDR1 DFQATT and CDR2 SNEGSKA (reference sequence). Here the CDR3 reads CNASILGPSEAFF. The CDR3, as DNA: TGCAATGCTAGTATACTCGGGCCCAGCGAAGCTTTCTTT.

The chain carries TRBV6-5 and TRBJ2-1; D is unclear. The germline CDR1 and CDR2 sequences are MNHEY and SVGAGI. Trimming took off 0 bases at V and 4 bases at J, with 16 bases between the two ends. The CDR3 covers 17 residues. The chain's CDR3 is CASSYSHRRNLYNEQFF. The CDR3, as DNA: TGTGCCAGCAGTTACTCCCACCGACGTAATCTTTACAATGAGCAGTTCTTC.

This clonotype was seen many times. This sequence joins TRBV3-1 and TRBJ1-2, with 10 positions matching TRBD1. This CDR3 region has 13 residues. The germline CDR1 and CDR2 sequences are LGHDT and YNNKEL (reference sequence). V lost 1 base and J lost 13; bases outside the gene matches: 6. CDR3 loop: CASSQGDRGRVTF. CDR3 bases: TGTGCCAGCAGCCAAGGGGACAGGGGTCGTGTCACCTTC.

CDR3 nucleotide sequence: TGTGCCAGCAGCGGGGTAGCGGGGGAAGATCAGTTCTTC. Amino acids: CASSGVAGEDQFF. The V call is TRBV2, the J call TRBJ2-1; 9 bases map to TRBD2. V trimming: 6 bases; J trimming: 13 bases; junction bases outside the gene matches: 10. Per the germline V gene, CDR1 is SNHLY and CDR2 is FYNNEI. This CDR3 spans 13 amino acids.

This clonotype was detected ten times or more. V is TRBV5-1 and J is TRBJ2-2, with D possibly matching TRBD1 (6 bases). CDR3 size: 16 residues. V shed 1 base and J shed 5 bases, with 15 bases lying between them. Germline V lookup: CDR1 SGHRS, CDR2 YFSETQ. The CDR3: CASSLIAGDPTGELFF. The DNA for the CDR3 is TGCGCCAGCAGCTTGATTGCAGGGGACCCAACCGGGGAGCTGTTTTTT.

Concerning this clonotype itself: At one end, the junction sequence differs from germline, possibly due to a read error. V is TRBV20-1 and J is TRBJ2-7; D gene ambiguous. The CDR3 loop spans 12 amino acids. The germline V gene encodes CDR1 DFQATT and CDR2 SNEGSKA (reference sequence). CDR3 in amino acids: CSARKSSYDQYF. DNA for the CDR3: TGCAGTGCTAGAAAGTCCTCCTACGATCAGTACTTC.